This TCR beta chain was obtained from a study of T cell responses to AZD1222 COVID-19 vaccine. The table came from immunoSEQ multiplex PCR; TCRdb's copy has only in-frame clones and leaves some out. The sample has around 170,000 clones; around 90% are singletons. The CDR3 extends over 15 amino acids. The ends lost 0 bases at V and 6 bases at J; junction bases unmatched: 9. CDR1 and CDR2 (germline): SGDLS, YYNGEE. Points from the study as a whole: Increased Spike-specific TCR breadth and depth were observed after two AZD1222 doses. Possibly, clonal diversity was underestimated; donors were largely white British and included more females.

Worth noting for this clone: Its antigen is undetermined.

The TCR sequence derives from an adult who received the AZD1222 COVID-19 vaccine. The material was peripheral blood, obtained 28 days after the second AZD1222 dose. The chain links TRBV9 to TRBJ2-7, with TRBD2 matching 7 bases. The CDR3 DNA sequence: TGTGCCAGCAGCGTAGCGAGCGGGACTCTCTCCGAGCAGTACTTC. Residues: CASSVASGTLSEQYF. The full variable domain, completed using reference TRBV9 and TRBJ2-7, is DSGVTQTPKHLITATGQRVTLRCSPRSGDLSVYWYQQSLDQGLQFLIQYYNGEERAKGNILERFSAQQFPDLHSELNLSSLELGDSALYFCASSVASGTLSEQYFGPGTRLTVT.